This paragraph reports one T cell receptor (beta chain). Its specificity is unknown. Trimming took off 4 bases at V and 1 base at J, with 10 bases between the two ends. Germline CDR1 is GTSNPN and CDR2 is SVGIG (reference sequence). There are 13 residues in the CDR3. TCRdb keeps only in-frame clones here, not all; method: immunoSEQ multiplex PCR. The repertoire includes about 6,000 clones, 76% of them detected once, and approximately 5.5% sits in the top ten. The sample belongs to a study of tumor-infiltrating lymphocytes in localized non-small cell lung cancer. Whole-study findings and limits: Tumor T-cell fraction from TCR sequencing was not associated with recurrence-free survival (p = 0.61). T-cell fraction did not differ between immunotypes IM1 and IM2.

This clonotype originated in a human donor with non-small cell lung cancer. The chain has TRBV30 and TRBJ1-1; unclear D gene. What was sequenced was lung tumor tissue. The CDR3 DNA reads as TGTGCCTGGACCCCCCTTAGGAACACTGAAGCTTTCTTT. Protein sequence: CAWTPLRNTEAFF.